This TCR beta chain comes out of a study of cytomegalovirus exposure and HLA in healthy donors. General study findings and limits: Previous analysis showed most TCR beta V segments were productive about 90% or about 30% of the time. Among the CMV-associated chains, a few were confirmed in vitro as specific for CMV antigens. Presence/absence analyses treated sequencing depth as roughly uniform across donors.

The PCR made use of 60 Vbeta and 13 Jbeta primers. Here immunoSEQ multiplex PCR was the method, and the copy in TCRdb shows in-frame clones only, minus some. The table lists over 70,000 clones, 65% to 75% of them singletons. The donors comprised healthy bone marrow donors. J lost 16 bases, V lost 4 bases, and 8 bases had no gene match. The CDR3 loop spans 13 amino acids. Germline CDR1 MNHEY, CDR2 SVGAGI. This clone was detected a few times. Its antigen is unidentified. The receptor was derived from a man between 35 and 55 years old in good health and CMV-seropositive. Sequenced material: PBMCs. This chain connects TRBV6-5 to TRBJ2-1, with 12 nucleotides matching TRBD2. The CDR3 bases are TGTGCCAGCAGTTCCCGGACTAGCGGGACCCCTTTCTTC. As protein: CASSSRTSGTPFF.